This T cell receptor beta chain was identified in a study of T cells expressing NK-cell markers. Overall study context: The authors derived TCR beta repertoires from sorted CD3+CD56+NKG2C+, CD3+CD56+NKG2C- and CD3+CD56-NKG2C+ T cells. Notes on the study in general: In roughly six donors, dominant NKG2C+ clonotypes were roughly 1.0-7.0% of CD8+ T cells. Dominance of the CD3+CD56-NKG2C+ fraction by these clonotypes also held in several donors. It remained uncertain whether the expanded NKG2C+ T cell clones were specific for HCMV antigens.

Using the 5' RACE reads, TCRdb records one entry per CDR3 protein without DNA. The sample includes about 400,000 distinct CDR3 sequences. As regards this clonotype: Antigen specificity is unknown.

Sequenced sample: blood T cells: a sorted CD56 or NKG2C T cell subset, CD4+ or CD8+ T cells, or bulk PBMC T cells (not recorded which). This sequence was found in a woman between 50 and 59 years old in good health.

CDR3 loop: CASSASGTSRTEQYF. The V call is TRBV25-1, the J call TRBJ2-7; the D call of TRBD1 rests on TCRdb alone, since no DNA is present to check it. Germline-derived CDR1 and CDR2 are MGHDK and SYGVNS. The CDR3 runs to 15 residues.